Below are 18 T cell receptor beta chains sequenced from a single sample in a study of Graves' ophthalmopathy and Graves' hyperthyroidism. Beta-chain TCR CDR3 regions were amplified from RNA transcripts. First-round RT-PCR relied on HTBI primers, and a second-round multiplex PCR came next. Each CDR3 protein gets one entry after TCRdb re-called the multiplex PCR reads with MiXCR. This sample has about 740,000 distinct CDR3 sequences, with approximately 40% found just once. Sequences were obtained from peripheral blood. These receptors all come from an adult man with Graves' ophthalmopathy.

A remark on this clonotype: This may be a read error: a much more frequent sequence differs by one nucleotide. The genes are TRBV11-2 and TRBJ2-7, with TRBD1 identical over 10 bases. The CDR3 extends over 14 amino acids. The ends lost 4 bases at V and 5 bases at J; junction bases unmatched: 5. Germline loops: CDR1 SGHAT, CDR2 FQNNGV. CDR3 sequence reads: CASSSDRGTDEQYF. The CDR3, as DNA: TGTGCCAGCAGCTCGGACAGGGGGACCGACGAGCAGTACTTC. Looking up the rest from reference TRBV11-2 and TRBJ2-7 gives the full variable domain: EAGVAQSPRYKIIEKRQSVAFWCNPISGHATLYWYQQILGQGPKLLIQFQNNGVVDDSQLPKDRFSAERLKGVDSTLKIQPAKLEDSAVYLCASSSDRGTDEQYFGPGTRLTVT.

Remarks on this clonotype: At one of its ends the junction is not consistent with the germline gene, which may arise from a read error. The CDR3: CASSYQGSYEQCF. Written as DNA, the CDR3 is TGTGCCAGCAGTTACCAGGGAAGCTACGAGCAGTGCTTC. The rearrangement links TRBV6-1 to TRBJ2-7; D may be TRBD1 (5 bases). Per germline, CDR1 MNHNS and CDR2 SASEGT. The CDR3 spans 13 residues.

This clonotype was seen repeatedly, ten times or more. The chain carries TRBV7-2 and TRBJ2-2; tentative D call: TRBD2 (5 bases). Trimming shortened V by 5 bases and J by 4 bases, and 8 bases separated the two germline ends. This CDR3 comprises 13 residues. Germline V gene data show CDR1 as SGHTA and CDR2 as FQGNSA. This CDR3 is CASSPSGTGELFF. The CDR3 DNA is TGTGCCAGCAGCCCGAGCGGCACCGGGGAGCTGTTTTTT.

This chain joins TRBV11-2 and TRBJ2-7, with 8 nucleotides matching TRBD1. Germline V gives CDR1 SGHAT, CDR2 FQNNGV. The CDR3 covers 15 residues. With 4 bases clipped from V and 1 base from J, the junction kept 6 bases outside the gene matches. The CDR3 is CASSSRGTGSYEQYF. CDR3 DNA: TGTGCCAGCAGCTCAAGGGGGACAGGATCCTACGAGCAGTACTTC.

As for this clonotype: Sequence at one end of the junction differs from germline and may be a read error. The gene calls are TRBV10-3 and TRBJ1-5; D is unclear. The germline gives CDR1 ENHRY, CDR2 SYGVKD. This CDR3 is built from 13 residues. The CDR3 bases are TGCGCCATCAGTGAGTCGAGGGAAGGTTCTACGCATTTT. It yields the protein CAISESREGSTHF.

The sample holds many counts of this clonotype. The rearrangement joins TRBV7-8 to TRBJ2-2; D ambiguous. Germline CDR1 and CDR2: SGHVS and FQNEAQ. The CDR3 covers 12 residues. The V end was cut by 7 bases, the J end by 13 bases, with 16 bases between. For the CDR3, the DNA is TGTGCCAGCACCCCAAGTACCCGCGGGCTGTTTTTT. The encoded protein is CASTPSTRGLFF. Supplemented by reference TRBV7-8 and TRBJ2-2, the full variable domain reads GAGVSQSPRYKVAKRGQDVALRCDPISGHVSLFWYQQALGQGPEFLTYFQNEAQLDKSGLPSDRFFAERPEGSVSTLKIQRTQQEDSAVYLCASTPSTRGLFFGEGSRLTVL.

The sample holds many counts of this clonotype. The J gene is TRBJ1-5, the V gene TRBV7-2, with D hard to call. With 2 bases removed from V and 5 bases from J, the gap between germline ends came to 7 bases. The CDR3 runs 13 residues. Per germline, CDR1 SGHTA and CDR2 FQGNSA. The CDR3 DNA follows: TGTGCCAGCAGCTTACAGCGGGATCAGCCCCAGCATTTT. Protein: CASSLQRDQPQHF.

This clonotype was recorded once. V and J are TRBV25-1 and TRBJ1-3; 7 bases map to TRBD1. In germline, CDR1 is MGHDK, CDR2 SYGVNS. The CDR3 loop spans 16 amino acids. J gave up 4 bases and V 3 bases, and 9 bases lay outside the gene matches. The CDR3 coding sequence is TGTGCCAGCAGTGATAGTGCCGGGACAGCAGGAAACACCATATATTTT. It translates to CASSDSAGTAGNTIYF.

The rearrangement links TRBV10-3 to TRBJ2-7, with 10 nucleotides matching TRBD2. The V and J ends lost 5 bases and 3 bases, in that order; junction bases with no gene match: 19. This CDR3 spans 19 amino acids. Germline CDR1 reads ENHRY; CDR2 reads SYGVKD. This CDR3 reads CAISKLTSGEIPGGYEQYF. DNA of the CDR3: TGTGCCATCAGTAAACTTACTAGCGGGGAGATTCCAGGGGGCTACGAGCAGTACTTC.

The gene calls are TRBV7-8 and TRBJ2-2, with TRBD2 matching 10 bases. The CDR3 length is 18 residues. The V and J ends lost 5 bases and 1 base, in that order; junction bases with no gene match: 10. Per germline, CDR1 SGHVS and CDR2 FQNEAQ. CDR3 amino acids: CASSTLAGAKGNTGELFF. CDR3 DNA: TGTGCCAGCAGCACTCTAGCGGGGGCCAAGGGGAACACCGGGGAGCTGTTTTTT.

The chain carries TRBV20-1 and TRBJ2-3; D not certain. Trimming removed 6 bases from V and 2 bases from J, with 15 bases in between. The germline CDR1 and CDR2 sequences are DFQATT and SNEGSKA (reference sequence). The CDR3 is made up of 14 amino acids. The CDR3 DNA is TGCAGTGCCACTCGACTTCAAATCACAGATACGCAGTATTTT. Translating gives CSATRLQITDTQYF.

V and J are TRBV2 and TRBJ1-2; D not certain. V was clipped by 5 bases and J by 6 bases, with 16 bases between them. CDR3 length equals 14 residues. Germline V CDR1 and CDR2: SNHLY, FYNNEI. The DNA for the CDR3 is TGTGCCAGCAGTTATTCCGGTGGGCTTAATGGCTACACCTTC. As protein: CASSYSGGLNGYTF. Variable domain in full (rest from reference TRBV2 and TRBJ1-2): EPEVTQTPSHQVTQMGQEVILRCVPISNHLYFYWYRQILGQKVEFLVSFYNNEISEKSEIFDDQFSVERPDGSNFTLKIRSTKLEDSAMYFCASSYSGGLNGYTFGSGTRLTVV.

This clonotype occurred a few times. The chain recombines TRBV14 with TRBJ2-5; 14 bases align to TRBD2. Germline CDR1 reads SGHDN; CDR2 reads FVKESK. V trimming: 0 bases; J trimming: 4 bases; junction bases outside the gene matches: 7. The CDR3 is 18 residues long. CDR3 protein: CASSQDVLGLAGGETQYF. The DNA of the CDR3 is TGTGCCAGCAGCCAAGATGTGCTCGGACTAGCGGGAGGAGAGACCCAGTACTTC.

The rearrangement uses TRBV20-1 and TRBJ1-5; 10 bases line up with TRBD1. CDR1 is DFQATT and CDR2 is SNEGSKA in the germline V gene (reference sequence). The CDR3 totals 14 residues. J was trimmed by 4 bases and V by 4 bases; bases with no gene match: 4. CDR3: CSAIKGQGNQPQHF. CDR3 nucleotide sequence: TGCAGTGCTATTAAGGGACAGGGGAATCAGCCCCAGCATTTT.

This clonotype was seen a few times. The gene calls are TRBV13 and TRBJ2-7; D possibly uses TRBD1 or TRBD2 (6 bases each). Trimming stripped 1 base from V and 7 bases from J, with 11 bases between. The CDR3 is made up of 13 amino acids. CDR1 and CDR2 (germline): PRHDT, FYEKMQ (reference sequence). In nucleotides, the CDR3 is TGTGCCAGCAGCTTAGTGGGGGGCGGGGAGCAGTACTTC. This encodes CASSLVGGGEQYF. The full variable domain, in which reference TRBV13 and TRBJ2-7 provide the parts outside the CDR3, is AAGVIQSPRHLIKEKRETATLKCYPIPRHDTVYWYQQGPGQDPQFLISFYEKMQSDKGSIPDRFSAQQFSDYHSELNMSSLELGDSALYFCASSLVGGGEQYFGPGTRLTVT.

The chain is built from TRBV2 and TRBJ1-6; 9 positions match TRBD1. The CDR3 is 17 residues long. Germline V CDR1 and CDR2: SNHLY, FYNNEI. The ends lost 6 bases at V and 9 bases at J; junction bases unmatched: 15. CDR3 loop: CASSQGPQGAYFSPLHF. CDR3 coding DNA: TGTGCCAGCAGCCAAGGACCACAGGGGGCTTATTTTTCACCCCTCCACTTT. Filled out from reference TRBV2 and TRBJ1-6, the complete variable domain reads EPEVTQTPSHQVTQMGQEVILRCVPISNHLYFYWYRQILGQKVEFLVSFYNNEISEKSEIFDDQFSVERPDGSNFTLKIRSTKLEDSAMYFCASSQGPQGAYFSPLHFGNGTRLTVT.

This clonotype was seen repeatedly, ten times or more. The rearrangement links TRBV7-9 to TRBJ1-4; D not resolved. Germline CDR1 and CDR2: SEHNR and FQNEAQ (reference sequence). With 3 bases removed from V and 7 bases from J, the gap between germline ends came to 6 bases. The CDR3 has 12 residues. CDR3 coding DNA: TGTGCCAGCAGCTTTAATAGTGAAAAACTGTTTTTT. Protein product: CASSFNSEKLFF. Full variable domain (missing parts from reference TRBV7-9 and TRBJ1-4): DTGVSQNPRHKITKRGQNVTFRCDPISEHNRLYWYRQTLGQGPEFLTYFQNEAQLEKSRLLSDRFSAERPKGSFSTLEIQRTEQGDSAMYLCASSFNSEKLFFGSGTQLSVL.

This clonotype was observed a few times. V gene TRBV5-5 combines with J gene TRBJ2-5, with 12 positions matching TRBD2. Trimming removed 2 bases from V and 0 bases from J; junction bases left unmatched: 5. This CDR3 comprises 17 residues. Germline values: CDR1 SGHKS, CDR2 YYEKEE (reference sequence). CDR3 protein: CASSLALAGGYQETQYF. In DNA, the CDR3 is TGTGCCAGCAGCTTAGCCCTAGCGGGGGGGTACCAAGAGACCCAGTACTTC.